This TCR beta chain is drawn from a study of T cell responses to AZD1222 COVID-19 vaccine. Study observations and caveats: A mostly white British donor set with more females was recruited, and clonal diversity was possibly underestimated.

Worth noting for this clone: The antigen is unknown.

Germline assignment: CDR1 LNHDA and CDR2 SQIVND (reference sequence). The V and J ends lost 1 base and 8 bases respectively, with 11 bases between them. The CDR3 contains 13 residues. Assay: immunoSEQ multiplex PCR; the TCRdb copy retains only in-frame clones and omits some. This sample yields about 130,000 clones, of which about 94% are seen a single time; 0.75% to 0.95% belongs to the top ten. This TCR derives from an adult in good health. V is TRBV19 and J is TRBJ1-2; D might be TRBD1 (5 bases). Here the sequenced sample was peripheral blood, taken on day 0 of AZD1222 vaccination. In DNA form, the CDR3 reads TGTGCCAGTAGTATAGTCGGGACTAACGGCTACACCTTC. Translating gives CASSIVGTNGYTF.